Below are 25 T cell receptor beta chains sequenced from a single sample in a study of cytomegalovirus exposure and HLA in healthy donors (dated by TCRdb to the late 2010s). Libraries were made using the immunoSEQ multiplex PCR assay. The multiplex PCR relied on a mix of 60 forward primers for TCR Vbeta segments and 13 reverse primers for TCR Jbeta segments. TCRdb retrieved this table from immuneACCESS and kept in-frame rearrangements only. Not all clones are present; in checked studies, unresolved V genes account for under half, and no reason is known for the remainder. The record for this sample contains 30,000 to 50,000 clones. Of the sample, about 3.2% falls within the top ten clones. Source material: PBMCs. These receptors were collected from a woman aged 30 to 39 in good health and CMV-seropositive.

By frequency, this clone registers medium-sized (0.01 to 0.1%). Here the CDR3 reads CASSPPGQENYGYTF. CDR3 in DNA: TGTGCCAGCAGCCCGCCGGGACAGGAGAACTATGGCTACACCTTC. The rearrangement joins TRBV7-9 to TRBJ1-2; TRBD1 matches at 8 bases. Trimming cost V 5 bases and J 2 bases; bases outside gene matches: 7. The germline gives CDR1 SEHNR, CDR2 FQNEAQ (reference sequence). This CDR3 spans 15 amino acids.

The V and J genes are TRBV28 and TRBJ2-5; TRBD1 matches at 11 bases. The tail of the sequence fits TRBJ2-7 better, so the J call may be wrong. The CDR3 runs 15 residues. Germline assignment: CDR1 MDHEN and CDR2 SYDVKM. The CDR3 DNA reads as TGTGCCAGCAGTTTGGGCGGACAGGGGGCGGCCGAGCAGTACTTC. Its translation: CASSLGGQGAAEQYF.

The chain has TRBV18 and TRBJ2-2, with 8 bases matching TRBD1. The CDR3 spans 14 residues. CDR1 and CDR2 (germline): KGHSH, LQKENI. J gave up 7 bases and V 3 bases, and 4 bases lay outside the gene matches. CDR3 nucleotide sequence: TGTGCCAGCTCACCGGACAGGGCTGGCGGGGAGCTGTTTTTT. Its protein is CASSPDRAGGELFF.

The rearrangement uses TRBV29-1 and TRBJ2-5; perhaps TRBD2 as D (6 bases). Trimming pared 6 bases from V and 4 bases from J, leaving 15 bases between. There are 13 residues in the CDR3. Germline CDR1 is SQVTM and CDR2 is ANQGSEA. CDR3 loop: CSVTGQGGETQYF. The CDR3, as DNA: TGCAGCGTGACGGGGCAGGGAGGAGAGACCCAGTACTTC.

The gene calls are TRBV5-6 and TRBJ1-3; TRBD1 agrees at 7 bases. Germline CDR1 is SGHDT and CDR2 is YYEEEE. The V gene end was trimmed by 6 bases and the J gene end by 4 bases; junction bases not matched to a gene: 7. The CDR3 consists of 14 residues. This chain's CDR3 is CASNRQGEGNTIYF. The CDR3, as DNA: TGTGCCAGCAACAGACAGGGAGAAGGAAACACCATATATTTT.

The chain employs TRBV15 and TRBJ1-5; TRBD1 matches 7 bases. Germline loops: CDR1 LNHNV, CDR2 YYDKDF (reference sequence). The CDR3 is 17 amino acids. V lost 3 bases to trimming and J lost 3 bases; unmatched junction nucleotides: 11. CDR3 DNA sequence: TGTGCCACCAGCAGCAACCTACGGGACAGAAACAATCAGCCCCAGCATTTT. It yields the protein CATSSNLRDRNNQPQHF.

This chain uses TRBV28 with TRBJ1-1; D may be TRBD1 (5 bases). The CDR3 covers 15 residues. Trimming pared 3 bases from V and 5 bases from J, leaving 16 bases between. Germline V gene sequence: CDR1 MDHEN, CDR2 SYDVKM. The CDR3 bases are TGTGCCAGCAGTTTCCTCGCCCGGGGGGGGACTGAAGCTTTCTTT. Protein sequence: CASSFLARGGTEAFF.

The rearrangement joins TRBV6-5 to TRBJ1-1; 9 positions agree with TRBD1. The length of the CDR3 is 14 residues. The ends lost 6 bases at V and 0 bases at J; junction bases unmatched: 2. Germline CDR1 MNHEY, CDR2 SVGAGI. CDR3 sequence: CASRTGGLNTEAFF. CDR3 DNA sequence: TGTGCCAGCAGAACAGGGGGCTTGAACACTGAAGCTTTCTTT.

V gene TRBV25-1 combines with J gene TRBJ2-2, with D uncertain. The germline CDR1 and CDR2 sequences are MGHDK and SYGVNS. The CDR3 has 11 residues. V was trimmed by 8 bases and J by 7 bases, leaving 8 bases between them. The CDR3 coding sequence is TGTGCCAGCGCAGAGGACGGGGAGCTGTTTTTT. Translation gives CASAEDGELFF.

The genes are TRBV27 and TRBJ2-1; no clear D gene. V lost 6 bases and J 0 bases, leaving 18 bases between the germline ends. This CDR3 is built from 17 residues. Germline CDR1 MNHEY, CDR2 SMNVEV (reference sequence). The CDR3 loop is CASSPAMISSSYNEQFF. The CDR3 nucleotides are TGTGCCAGCAGCCCTGCGATGATTTCGAGCTCCTACAATGAGCAGTTCTTC.

The gene calls are TRBV19 and TRBJ2-7; D might be TRBD2 (5 bases). Germline values: CDR1 LNHDA, CDR2 SQIVND (reference sequence). The CDR3 covers 13 residues. Trimming removed 7 bases from V and 0 bases from J, with 10 bases in between. CDR3 protein: CASTSGSSYEQYF. DNA for the CDR3: TGTGCCAGTACCTCGGGATCCTCCTACGAGCAGTACTTC. The full variable domain, its missing parts supplied by reference TRBV19 and TRBJ2-7, is DGGITQSPKYLFRKEGQNVTLSCEQNLNHDAMYWYRQDPGQGLRLIYYSQIVNDFQKGDIAEGYSVSREKKESFPLTVTSAQKNPTAFYLCASTSGSSYEQYFGPGTRLTVT.

The chain has TRBV18 and TRBJ2-1, with no clear D. The germline V and J ends were trimmed by 5 bases and 0 bases, with 17 bases remaining between them. The V gene's germline CDR1 is KGHSH and CDR2 LQKENI. The CDR3 loop spans 17 amino acids. The CDR3 sequence: CASSAQSPRSSYNEQFF. DNA for the CDR3: TGTGCCAGCTCAGCACAGAGCCCCCGGAGCTCCTACAATGAGCAGTTCTTC.

The chain couples TRBV6-1 to TRBJ2-2; TRBD1 is a possible D gene (6 bases). This CDR3 has 14 residues. Trimming left V 5 bases short and J 3 bases short, with 10 bases between. Germline-derived CDR1 and CDR2 are MNHNS and SASEGT. The CDR3 DNA is TGTGCCAGCAGTCCCAGGGGTTACACCGGGGAGCTGTTTTTT. Translation: CASSPRGYTGELFF.

Concerning this clone: The junction does not match germline at one end; this may be a read error. The J gene is TRBJ2-4, the V gene TRBV5-8, with 8 positions matching TRBD1. The CDR3 runs to 12 residues. Germline V gene sequence: CDR1 SGHTS, CDR2 YDEGEE. This CDR3 reads CASSWPGQEFDF. The DNA for the CDR3 is TGTGCCAGCAGCTGGCCGGGACAGGAATTTGACTTC.

In nucleotides, the CDR3 is TGTGCCAGCAGTGCCAACAGGGGCGAGCAGTACTTC. This encodes CASSANRGEQYF. The chain links TRBV6-4 to TRBJ2-7, with TRBD1 matching 7 bases. Trimming removed 4 bases from V and 6 bases from J; junction bases left unmatched: 3. Per the germline V gene, CDR1 is MRHNA and CDR2 is SNTAGT. The CDR3 covers 12 residues.

J is TRBJ2-7 and V is TRBV2; 7 positions agree with TRBD1. V lost 8 bases, J lost 5 bases, and 12 bases stayed unmatched. From germline, CDR1 is SNHLY and CDR2 FYNNEI. This CDR3 contains 14 residues. This chain's CDR3 is CASGDRVLSDEQYF. The CDR3 DNA sequence: TGTGCCAGCGGCGACAGGGTTCTTTCCGACGAGCAGTACTTC.

The rearrangement uses TRBV6-8 and TRBJ2-3; 8 bases line up with TRBD1. This CDR3 comprises 15 residues. J gave up 4 bases and V 5 bases, and 8 bases lay outside the gene matches. Germline V gene lookup returns CDR1 MNHGY and CDR2 SAAAGT. The chain's CDR3 is CASSPDRAGSDTQYF. The DNA for the CDR3 is TGTGCCAGCAGTCCGGACAGGGCGGGGTCAGATACGCAGTATTTT.

The V call is TRBV6-6, the J call TRBJ2-3; tentative D call: TRBD1 (5 bases). The CDR3 is 13 residues long. The V and J ends lost 8 bases and 0 bases respectively, with 9 bases between them. Germline V gene data show CDR1 as MNHNY and CDR2 as SVGAGI (reference sequence). The CDR3 is CASGATSTDTQYF. Here the CDR3 DNA reads TGTGCCAGCGGGGCGACTAGCACAGATACGCAGTATTTT.

The chain joins TRBV11-2 to TRBJ2-4, with D perhaps matching TRBD2 (6 bases). The CDR3 consists of 15 residues. Germline V gene sequence: CDR1 SGHAT, CDR2 FQNNGV. V lost 6 bases and J 8 bases, leaving 20 bases between the germline ends. The CDR3 sequence: CASRKRPRGSDIQYF. CDR3 DNA sequence: TGTGCCAGCAGAAAACGACCCCGGGGGTCGGACATTCAGTACTTC. Full variable domain (outside the CDR3, taken from reference TRBV11-2 and TRBJ2-4): EAGVAQSPRYKIIEKRQSVAFWCNPISGHATLYWYQQILGQGPKLLIQFQNNGVVDDSQLPKDRFSAERLKGVDSTLKIQPAKLEDSAVYLCASRKRPRGSDIQYFGAGTRLSVL.

This sequence joins TRBV11-2 and TRBJ2-7; 7 bases match TRBD1. The CDR3 covers 16 residues. The germline gives CDR1 SGHAT, CDR2 FQNNGV. J was trimmed by 0 bases and V by 4 bases; bases with no gene match: 9. The CDR3 DNA sequence: TGTGCCAGCAGCTCGACACCGGGACAGAGCTCCTACGAGCAGTACTTC. It is translated as CASSSTPGQSSYEQYF.

V gene TRBV4-1 combines with J gene TRBJ1-3; D remains ambiguous. Trimming stripped 0 bases from V and 8 bases from J, with 14 bases between. The CDR3 runs to 15 residues. Germline V gene lookup returns CDR1 MGHRA and CDR2 YSYEKL. CDR3 sequence: CASSQDRQTSYTIYF. The CDR3 DNA sequence: TGCGCCAGCAGCCAAGACAGGCAGACATCGTACACCATATATTTT.

This chain joins TRBV7-9 and TRBJ2-1; D remains unclear. V lost 9 bases to trimming and J lost 2 bases, with 14 bases between them. CDR3 length: 14 residues. The germline V gene encodes CDR1 SEHNR and CDR2 FQNEAQ (reference sequence). The CDR3 sequence is CASLLHSPYNEQFF. As DNA, the CDR3 is TGTGCCAGTCTACTTCATAGCCCCTACAATGAGCAGTTCTTC.

The chain couples TRBV28 to TRBJ1-2, with D possibly being TRBD1 (6 bases). The CDR3 extends over 13 amino acids. V was shortened by 6 bases and J by 4 bases, with 12 bases between the two germline ends. The germline gives CDR1 MDHEN, CDR2 SYDVKM. The CDR3 DNA follows: TGTGCCAGCAGCCCGACAGGTTCCTATGGCTACACCTTC. Amino acids: CASSPTGSYGYTF.

CDR3 in amino acids: CASSARTGPAFF. CDR3 nucleotide sequence: TGTGCCAGCAGCGCGCGGACAGGGCCAGCTTTCTTT. The V and J genes are TRBV9 and TRBJ1-1; TRBD1 matches at 8 bases. The V and J ends lost 3 bases and 10 bases, in that order; junction bases with no gene match: 5. This CDR3 is 12 amino acids long. Germline V gene sequence: CDR1 SGDLS, CDR2 YYNGEE.

The rearrangement links TRBV13 to TRBJ2-1, with 7 bases aligning to TRBD2. This CDR3 region has 14 residues. V lost 2 bases to trimming and J lost 4 bases; unmatched junction nucleotides: 2. Germline CDR1 reads PRHDT; CDR2 reads FYEKMQ (reference sequence). The CDR3 sequence is CASSLSSGYNEQFF. For the CDR3, the DNA is TGTGCCAGCAGCTTATCTAGCGGATACAATGAGCAGTTCTTC.